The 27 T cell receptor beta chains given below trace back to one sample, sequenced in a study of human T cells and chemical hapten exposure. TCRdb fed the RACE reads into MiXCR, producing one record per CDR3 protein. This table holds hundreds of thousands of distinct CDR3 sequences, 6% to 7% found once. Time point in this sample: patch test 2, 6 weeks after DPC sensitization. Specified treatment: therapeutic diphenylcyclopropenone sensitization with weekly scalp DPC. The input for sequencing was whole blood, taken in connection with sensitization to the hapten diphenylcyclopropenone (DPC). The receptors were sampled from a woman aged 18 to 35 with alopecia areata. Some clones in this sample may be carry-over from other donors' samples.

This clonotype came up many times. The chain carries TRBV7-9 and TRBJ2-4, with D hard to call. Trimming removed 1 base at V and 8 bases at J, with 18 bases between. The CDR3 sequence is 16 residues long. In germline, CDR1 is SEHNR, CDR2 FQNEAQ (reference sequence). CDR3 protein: CASSLVPIIGEDIQYF. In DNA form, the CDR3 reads TGTGCCAGCAGCTTAGTTCCAATAATAGGTGAGGACATTCAGTACTTC.

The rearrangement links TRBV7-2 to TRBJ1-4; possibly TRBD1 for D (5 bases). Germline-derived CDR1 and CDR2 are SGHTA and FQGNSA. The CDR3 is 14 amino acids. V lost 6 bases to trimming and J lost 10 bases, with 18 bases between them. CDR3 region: CASRLETSRGKLFF. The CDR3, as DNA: TGTGCCAGCAGGTTGGAGACTTCGAGGGGAAAACTGTTTTTT.

CDR3 DNA sequence: TGTGCCAGCAAACCCTTCGGCGGAGCAACTACAGATACGCAGTATTTT. Its protein product is CASKPFGGATTDTQYF. V and J are TRBV6-6 and TRBJ2-3; D remains ambiguous. The germline V gene encodes CDR1 MNHNY and CDR2 SVGAGI (reference sequence). The germline V and J ends were trimmed by 7 bases and 3 bases, with 20 bases remaining between them. CDR3 size: 16 residues.

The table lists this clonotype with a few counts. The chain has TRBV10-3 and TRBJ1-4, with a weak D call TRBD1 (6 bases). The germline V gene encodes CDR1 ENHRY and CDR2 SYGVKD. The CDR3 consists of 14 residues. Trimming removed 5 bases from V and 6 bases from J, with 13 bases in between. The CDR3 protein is CAISNRGEDEKLFF. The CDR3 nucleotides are TGTGCCATCAGTAATAGGGGGGAGGATGAAAAACTGTTTTTT.

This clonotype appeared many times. The CDR3 here is CASTLRTTDTQYF. Here the CDR3 DNA reads TGTGCCAGCACCCTCCGGACCACAGATACGCAGTATTTT. The chain is built from TRBV12-3 or TRBV12-4 and TRBJ2-3, with D unclear. CDR3 length: 13 residues. Deletions cut 7 bases from V and 2 bases from J, with 10 bases between.

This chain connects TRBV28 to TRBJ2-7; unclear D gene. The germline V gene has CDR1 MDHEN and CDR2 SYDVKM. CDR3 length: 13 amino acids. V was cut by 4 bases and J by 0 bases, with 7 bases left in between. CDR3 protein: CASSSGNSYEQYF. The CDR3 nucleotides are TGTGCCAGCAGTTCTGGAAACTCCTACGAGCAGTACTTC.

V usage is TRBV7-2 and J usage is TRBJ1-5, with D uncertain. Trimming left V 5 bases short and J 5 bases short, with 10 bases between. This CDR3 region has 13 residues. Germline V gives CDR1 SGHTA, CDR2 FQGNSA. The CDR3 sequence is CASSLIGDQPQHF. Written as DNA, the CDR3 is TGTGCCAGCAGCCTAATCGGTGATCAGCCCCAGCATTTT. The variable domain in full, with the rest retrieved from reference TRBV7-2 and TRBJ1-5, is GAGVSQSPSNKVTEKGKDVELRCDPISGHTALYWYRQSLGQGLEFLIYFQGNSAPDKSGLPSDRFSAERTGGSVSTLTIQRTQQEDSAVYLCASSLIGDQPQHFGDGTRLSIL.

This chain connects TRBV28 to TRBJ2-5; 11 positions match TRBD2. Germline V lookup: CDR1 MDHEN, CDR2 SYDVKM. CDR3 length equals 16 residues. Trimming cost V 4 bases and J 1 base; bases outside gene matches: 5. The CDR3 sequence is CASSSTSGGTQETQYF. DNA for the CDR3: TGTGCCAGCAGTTCCACTAGCGGGGGAACCCAAGAGACCCAGTACTTC.

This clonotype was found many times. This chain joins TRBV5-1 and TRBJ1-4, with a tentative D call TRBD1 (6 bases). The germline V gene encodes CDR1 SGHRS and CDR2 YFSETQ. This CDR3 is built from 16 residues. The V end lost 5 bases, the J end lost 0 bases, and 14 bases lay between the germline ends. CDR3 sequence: CASRFQSGATNEKLFF. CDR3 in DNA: TGCGCCAGCAGATTTCAATCAGGGGCAACTAATGAAAAACTGTTTTTT.

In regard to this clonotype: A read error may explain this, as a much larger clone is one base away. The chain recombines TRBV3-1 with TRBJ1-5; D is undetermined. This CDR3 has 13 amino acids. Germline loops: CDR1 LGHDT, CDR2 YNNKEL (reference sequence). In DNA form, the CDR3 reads TGTGCCAGCTGCCAAGACTATAATCAGCCCCAGCATTTT. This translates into CASCQDYNQPQHF.

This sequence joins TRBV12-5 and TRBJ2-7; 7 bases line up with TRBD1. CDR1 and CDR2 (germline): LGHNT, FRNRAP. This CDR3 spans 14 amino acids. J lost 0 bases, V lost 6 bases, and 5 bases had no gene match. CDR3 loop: CASGNRGSSYEQYF. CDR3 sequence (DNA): TGTGCTAGTGGGAACAGGGGAAGCTCCTACGAGCAGTACTTC. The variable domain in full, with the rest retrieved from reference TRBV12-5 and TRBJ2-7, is DARVTQTPRHKVTEMGQEVTMRCQPILGHNTVFWYRQTMMQGLELLAYFRNRAPLDDSGMPKDRFSAEMPDATLATLKIQPSEPRDSAVYFCASGNRGSSYEQYFGPGTRLTVT.

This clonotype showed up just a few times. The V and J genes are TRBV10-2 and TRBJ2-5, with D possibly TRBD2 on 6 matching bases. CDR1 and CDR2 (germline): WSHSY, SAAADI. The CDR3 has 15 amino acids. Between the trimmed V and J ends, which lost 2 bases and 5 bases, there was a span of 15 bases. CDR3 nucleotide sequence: TGCGCCAGCAGTGAGATCGCCGGGGGTTCGGAGACCCAGTACTTC. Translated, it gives CASSEIAGGSETQYF.

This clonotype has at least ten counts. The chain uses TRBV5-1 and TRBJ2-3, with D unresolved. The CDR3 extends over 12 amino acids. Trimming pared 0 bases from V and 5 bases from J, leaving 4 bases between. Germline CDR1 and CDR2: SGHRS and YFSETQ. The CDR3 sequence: CASSLALDTQYF. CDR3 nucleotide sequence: TGCGCCAGCAGCTTGGCCTTAGATACGCAGTATTTT.

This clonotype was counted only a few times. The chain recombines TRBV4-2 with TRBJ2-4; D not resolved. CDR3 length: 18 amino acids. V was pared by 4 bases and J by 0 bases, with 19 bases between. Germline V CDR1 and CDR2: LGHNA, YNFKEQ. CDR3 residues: CASSPYWVRAVAKNIQYF. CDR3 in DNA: TGTGCCAGCAGCCCTTACTGGGTACGGGCAGTAGCCAAAAACATTCAGTACTTC.

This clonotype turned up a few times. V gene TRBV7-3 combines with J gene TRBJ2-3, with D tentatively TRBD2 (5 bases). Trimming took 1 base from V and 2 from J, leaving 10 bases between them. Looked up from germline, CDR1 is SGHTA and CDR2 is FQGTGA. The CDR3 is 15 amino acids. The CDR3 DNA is TGTGCCAGCAGCTTAAACGGACTCCACACAGATACGCAGTATTTT. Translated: CASSLNGLHTDTQYF.

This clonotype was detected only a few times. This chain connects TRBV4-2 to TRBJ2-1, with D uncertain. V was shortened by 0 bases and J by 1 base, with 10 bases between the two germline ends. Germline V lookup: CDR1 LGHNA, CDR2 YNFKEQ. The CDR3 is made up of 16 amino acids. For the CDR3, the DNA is TGTGCCAGCAGCCAAGATCGGATAGGGTCCTACAATGAGCAGTTCTTC. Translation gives CASSQDRIGSYNEQFF.

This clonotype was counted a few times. The CDR3 DNA reads as TGTGCCAGCAGCCGAGGTTTTGCCTCCTACGAGCAGTACTTC. It translates to CASSRGFASYEQYF. J is TRBJ2-7 and V is TRBV14; D is unresolved. CDR1 is SGHDN and CDR2 is FVKESK in the germline V gene. The V end was cut by 4 bases, the J end by 0 bases, with 10 bases between. The CDR3 loop spans 14 amino acids.

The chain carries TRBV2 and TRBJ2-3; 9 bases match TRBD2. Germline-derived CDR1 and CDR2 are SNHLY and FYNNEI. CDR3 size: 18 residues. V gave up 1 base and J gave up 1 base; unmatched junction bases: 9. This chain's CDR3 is CASSEGPGLASGTDTQYF. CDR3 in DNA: TGTGCCAGCAGTGAAGGACCGGGACTAGCATCGGGCACAGATACGCAGTATTTT.

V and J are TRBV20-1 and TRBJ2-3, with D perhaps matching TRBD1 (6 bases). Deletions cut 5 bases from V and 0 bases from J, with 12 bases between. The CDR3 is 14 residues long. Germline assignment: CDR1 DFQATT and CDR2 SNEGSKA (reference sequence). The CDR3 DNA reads TGCAGTGCTTCGGTGGGGGCGAGCACAGATACGCAGTATTTT. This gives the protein CSASVGASTDTQYF.

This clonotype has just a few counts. The CDR3 nucleotides are TGTGCCAGCAGCGAACTGCCACTTGCAACTAATGAAAAACTGTTTTTT. It encodes CASSELPLATNEKLFF. The V gene is TRBV7-6, the J gene TRBJ1-4; no definite D call. The CDR3 has 16 amino acids. The germline gives CDR1 SGHVS, CDR2 FNYEAQ. V dropped 5 bases and J dropped 0 bases, with 13 bases sitting between them.

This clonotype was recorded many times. The CDR3 DNA is TGTGCCAGCAGTTCGTCGGAGCAAGAGACCCAGTACTTC. Amino acids: CASSSSEQETQYF. The chain uses TRBV6-2 or TRBV6-3 and TRBJ2-5; D unresolved. Germline V CDR1 and CDR2: MNHEY, SVGEGT. CDR3 size: 13 residues. Trimming shortened V by 4 bases and J by 2 bases, and 8 bases separated the two germline ends.

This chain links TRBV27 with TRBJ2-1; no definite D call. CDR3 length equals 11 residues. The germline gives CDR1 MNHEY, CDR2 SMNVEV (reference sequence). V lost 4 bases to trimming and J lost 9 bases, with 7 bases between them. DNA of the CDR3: TGTGCCAGCAGTTACGACCTTGAGCAGTTCTTC. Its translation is CASSYDLEQFF.

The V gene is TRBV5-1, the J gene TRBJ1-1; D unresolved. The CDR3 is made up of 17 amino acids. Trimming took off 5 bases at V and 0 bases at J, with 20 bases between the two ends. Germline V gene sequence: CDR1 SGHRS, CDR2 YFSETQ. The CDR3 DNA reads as TGCGCCAGCAGTTCAACGCGCGGTAGCCCGTTGAACACTGAAGCTTTCTTT. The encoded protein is CASSSTRGSPLNTEAFF.

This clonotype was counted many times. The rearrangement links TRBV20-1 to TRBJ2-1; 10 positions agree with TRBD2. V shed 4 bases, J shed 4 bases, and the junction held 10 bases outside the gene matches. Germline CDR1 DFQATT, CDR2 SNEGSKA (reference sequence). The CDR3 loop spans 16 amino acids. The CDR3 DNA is TGCAGTGCTATTACGGCCGAGCGGGGGGGTTACAATGAGCAGTTCTTC. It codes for CSAITAERGGYNEQFF.

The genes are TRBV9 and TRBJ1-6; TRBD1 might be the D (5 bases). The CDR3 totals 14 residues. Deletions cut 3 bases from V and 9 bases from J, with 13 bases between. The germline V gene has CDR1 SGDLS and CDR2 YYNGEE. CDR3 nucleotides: TGTGCCAGCAGCGAGGAGGGGTATGGTTCACCCCTCCACTTT. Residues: CASSEEGYGSPLHF. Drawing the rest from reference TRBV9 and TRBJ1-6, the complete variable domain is DSGVTQTPKHLITATGQRVTLRCSPRSGDLSVYWYQQSLDQGLQFLIQYYNGEERAKGNILERFSAQQFPDLHSELNLSSLELGDSALYFCASSEEGYGSPLHFGNGTRLTVT.

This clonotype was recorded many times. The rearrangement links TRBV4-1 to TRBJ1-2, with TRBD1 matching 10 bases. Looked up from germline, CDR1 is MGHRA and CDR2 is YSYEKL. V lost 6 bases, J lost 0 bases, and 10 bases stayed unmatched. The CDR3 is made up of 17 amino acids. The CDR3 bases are TGCGCCAGCAGGCGGGACAGGGGAAGGGTGTCTAACTATGGCTACACCTTC. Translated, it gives CASRRDRGRVSNYGYTF.

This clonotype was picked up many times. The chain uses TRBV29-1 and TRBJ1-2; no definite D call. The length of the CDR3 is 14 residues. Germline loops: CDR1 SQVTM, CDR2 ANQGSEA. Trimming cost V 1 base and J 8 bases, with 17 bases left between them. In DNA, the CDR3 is TGCAGCGTTGAAGTAGACGTCGATTTCGGGGGCTACACCTTC. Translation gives CSVEVDVDFGGYTF.